This passage covers 22 T cell receptor beta chains from one sample sequenced in a study of cytomegalovirus exposure and HLA in healthy donors. PCR involved 60 Vbeta and 13 Jbeta primers. Using immunoSEQ multiplex PCR, the repertoire was profiled, and TCRdb retains in-frame clones only, with some absent. The sample shows about 200,000 clones, 70% to 90% of them seen only once. Sequenced: PBMCs. The receptors stem from a woman in her late teens or twenties in good health and CMV-seronegative.

This clone occurred once. The chain recombines TRBV28 with TRBJ2-3, with TRBD2 identical over 8 bases. Germline-derived CDR1 and CDR2 are MDHEN and SYDVKM. Losses at the gene ends were 4 bases for V and 2 bases for J; bases not matched to a gene: 5. The CDR3 loop spans 15 amino acids. In DNA, the CDR3 is TGTGCCAGCAGTTGGACTAGCAGCTCCACAGATACGCAGTATTTT. Protein product: CASSWTSSSTDTQYF.

The V gene is TRBV10-3, the J gene TRBJ2-2; TRBD2 matches at 11 bases. V lost 3 bases and J lost 1; bases outside the gene matches: 7. Germline V gives CDR1 ENHRY, CDR2 SYGVKD. The CDR3 runs 18 residues. The CDR3 loop reads CAISDRLAGLLNTGELFF. The CDR3 nucleotides read TGTGCCATCAGTGACCGACTAGCGGGGCTGCTGAACACCGGGGAGCTGTTTTTT.

The rearrangement uses TRBV11-3 and TRBJ2-2, with D perhaps matching TRBD1 (6 bases). Germline assignment: CDR1 SGHNT and CDR2 YENEEA. The V and J ends lost 5 bases and 5 bases respectively, with 15 bases between them. This CDR3 spans 15 amino acids. The chain's CDR3 is CASSPPGARTGELFF. In DNA form, the CDR3 reads TGTGCCAGCAGCCCCCCAGGGGCGAGGACCGGGGAGCTGTTTTTT.

This chain joins TRBV5-6 and TRBJ2-3; 10 bases match TRBD2. Germline lookup yields CDR1 SGHDT and CDR2 YYEEEE. The CDR3 is 16 amino acids. V was pared by 3 bases and J by 6 bases, with 10 bases of the junction left unmatched. The CDR3 bases are TGTGCCAGCAGCTCCCGAGGGCTAGCGGGGGCTGATACGCAGTATTTT. It yields the protein CASSSRGLAGADTQYF.

Worth noting for this clone: A read error may account for a junction end that differs from germline. CDR3 sequence (DNA): TGTGCCCGCAGTGAATTAGGGATGTCTCAGGGTGAGCAGTTCTTC. Amino acid sequence: CARSELGMSQGEQFF. J is TRBJ2-1 and V is TRBV6-1; a possible D gene is TRBD1 (5 bases). This CDR3 spans 15 amino acids. The germline V gene encodes CDR1 MNHNS and CDR2 SASEGT.

The V gene is TRBV4-1, the J gene TRBJ2-3; 11 nucleotides line up with TRBD2. Germline V gene sequence: CDR1 MGHRA, CDR2 YSYEKL. The CDR3 is 17 residues long. V dropped 2 bases and J dropped 2; count of bases not matched to a gene: 6. DNA for the CDR3: TGCGCCAGCAGCCAACGTACTAGCGGGAGAGTCACAGATACGCAGTATTTT. It is translated as CASSQRTSGRVTDTQYF.

This clone came up once. The chain is built from TRBV5-1 and TRBJ2-5; 9 bases match TRBD2. This CDR3 region has 17 residues. Germline V gives CDR1 SGHRS, CDR2 YFSETQ. Germline trimming cut 0 bases from V and 1 base from J; bases unmatched to any gene: 7. Written as DNA, the CDR3 is TGCGCCAGCAGCTTGGGTCGTAGCGGGGGCCTCCAAGAGACCCAGTACTTC. This encodes CASSLGRSGGLQETQYF.

The rearrangement uses TRBV7-2 and TRBJ2-2, with 8 positions matching TRBD2. CDR1 SGHTA and CDR2 FQGNSA come from the germline V gene. This CDR3 has 16 amino acids. The V gene end was trimmed by 0 bases and the J gene end by 5 bases; junction bases not matched to a gene: 5. The CDR3 region is CASSLAAGVNTGELFF. The CDR3 coding sequence is TGTGCCAGCAGCTTAGCAGCGGGAGTAAATACCGGGGAGCTGTTTTTT.

V and J are TRBV7-9 and TRBJ2-1; D may be TRBD1 (6 bases). The CDR3 totals 14 residues. With 3 bases removed from V and 2 bases from J, the gap between germline ends came to 8 bases. Germline V gene lookup returns CDR1 SEHNR and CDR2 FQNEAQ (reference sequence). The CDR3 reads CASSLAGAYNEQFF. Here the CDR3 DNA reads TGTGCCAGCAGCTTGGCAGGGGCCTACAATGAGCAGTTCTTC.

The J gene is TRBJ1-5, the V gene TRBV7-2; D remains ambiguous. V shed 5 bases and J shed 1 base, with 15 bases lying between them. Germline values: CDR1 SGHTA, CDR2 FQGNSA. The CDR3 totals 16 residues. CDR3 in amino acids: CASSPSAGISNQPQHF. The CDR3 DNA sequence: TGTGCCAGCAGCCCCTCTGCGGGGATAAGCAATCAGCCCCAGCATTTT.

This clone has just a few counts. V and J are TRBV6-1 and TRBJ2-5; D unresolved. Germline V gives CDR1 MNHNS, CDR2 SASEGT. The CDR3 loop spans 15 amino acids. Trimming removed 0 bases at V and 1 base at J, with 9 bases between. In DNA form, the CDR3 reads TGTGCCAGCAGTGAAGCAGGTGGCGGCCAAGAGACCCAGTACTTC. This sequence encodes CASSEAGGGQETQYF.

CDR3 bases: TGCGCCAGCAGCGAATTGACGGGGGGGCCCGCGACCCAGTACTTC. It encodes CASSELTGGPATQYF. The rearrangement uses TRBV5-1 and TRBJ2-5; TRBD2 agrees at 8 bases. With 4 bases clipped from V and 7 bases from J, the junction kept 12 bases outside the gene matches. This CDR3 contains 15 residues. CDR1 and CDR2 (germline): SGHRS, YFSETQ.

This sequence joins TRBV7-2 and TRBJ2-5; D is unclear. This CDR3 contains 18 residues. V lost 2 bases, J lost 2 bases, and 21 bases lay in between. Germline V lookup: CDR1 SGHTA, CDR2 FQGNSA. CDR3 amino acids: CASSLSPPTRRRQETQYF. In nucleotides, the CDR3 is TGTGCCAGCAGCTTATCCCCCCCGACGCGCCGGCGGCAAGAGACCCAGTACTTC.

This clone occurred once. The chain couples TRBV19 to TRBJ1-1, with 8 bases that match TRBD1. This CDR3 is built from 14 residues. Trimming at V came to 5 bases and at J to 3 bases, leaving 5 bases not matched to a gene. CDR1 is LNHDA, CDR2 SQIVND, per germline (reference sequence). The DNA for the CDR3 is TGTGCCAGTAGTTTGACAGGGGTTGACACTGAAGCTTTCTTT. This codes for CASSLTGVDTEAFF.

This clone occurred a few times. The chain links TRBV10-3 to TRBJ1-1, with a tentative D call TRBD1 (6 bases). Trimming stripped 6 bases from V and 1 base from J, with 12 bases between. Germline loops: CDR1 ENHRY, CDR2 SYGVKD. The CDR3 covers 14 residues. The CDR3 DNA sequence: TGTGCCATCAGCCCCGGGACAAAGAACACTGAAGCTTTCTTT. Protein: CAISPGTKNTEAFF.

The J gene is TRBJ2-7, the V gene TRBV4-1; tentatively, D is TRBD2 (6 bases). This CDR3 has 15 residues. CDR1 is MGHRA, CDR2 YSYEKL, per germline. V shed 8 bases and J shed 5 bases, with 22 bases lying between them. In DNA form, the CDR3 reads TGCGCCAGCTCCTGGCAGCCGGGGGAGGCTGACGAGCAGTACTTC. It is translated as CASSWQPGEADEQYF.

The gene calls are TRBV11-3 and TRBJ2-5; 7 bases match TRBD1. The germline gives CDR1 SGHNT, CDR2 YENEEA. CDR3 length equals 17 residues. Losses at the gene ends were 6 bases for V and 4 bases for J; bases not matched to a gene: 17. CDR3 amino acids: CASSPARTGDGAETQYF. As DNA, the CDR3 is TGTGCCAGCAGTCCCGCCCGGACAGGAGACGGGGCAGAGACCCAGTACTTC.

V usage is TRBV2 and J usage is TRBJ1-5; D is perhaps TRBD1 (6 bases). Germline values: CDR1 SNHLY, CDR2 FYNNEI. V gave up 3 bases and J gave up 4 bases, with 13 bases separating them. This CDR3 is 15 amino acids long. As DNA, the CDR3 is TGTGCCAGCAGTGAGGACAGTAACAGAAATCAGCCCCAGCATTTT. It is translated as CASSEDSNRNQPQHF.

The chain carries TRBV6-5 and TRBJ1-5; possibly TRBD1 for D (5 bases). Trimming stripped 7 bases from V and 11 bases from J, with 12 bases between. The CDR3 loop spans 11 amino acids. The V gene's germline CDR1 is MNHEY and CDR2 SVGAGI. The CDR3 is CASTAGGTQHF. The DNA of the CDR3 is TGTGCCAGCACCGCGGGGGGTACCCAGCATTTT.

The genes are TRBV4-3 and TRBJ2-3; 8 bases map to TRBD2. J was trimmed by 1 base and V by 1 base; bases with no gene match: 7. Germline V CDR1 and CDR2: LGHNA, YSLEER. CDR3 length: 17 residues. The CDR3, as DNA: TGCGCCAGCAGCCAAGGGAGCGGGAGAGGACGCACAGATACGCAGTATTTT. It encodes CASSQGSGRGRTDTQYF.

The chain has TRBV5-1 and TRBJ2-3; 8 nucleotides agree with TRBD1. The CDR3 covers 15 residues. V trimming: 1 base; J trimming: 4 bases; junction bases outside the gene matches: 5. The germline gives CDR1 SGHRS, CDR2 YFSETQ. The CDR3 nucleotides are TGCGCCAGCAGCTTGACAGGGGGAGTGGCAGATACGCAGTATTTT. Translation: CASSLTGGVADTQYF.

The rearrangement uses TRBV5-4 and TRBJ1-2; 7 bases line up with TRBD1. J gave up 9 bases and V 4 bases, and 9 bases lay outside the gene matches. In germline, CDR1 is SGHNT, CDR2 YYREEE (reference sequence). The CDR3 runs 13 residues. The CDR3: CASSLDRDRRYTF. Here the CDR3 DNA reads TGTGCCAGCAGCCTTGACAGGGATCGCCGCTACACCTTC.